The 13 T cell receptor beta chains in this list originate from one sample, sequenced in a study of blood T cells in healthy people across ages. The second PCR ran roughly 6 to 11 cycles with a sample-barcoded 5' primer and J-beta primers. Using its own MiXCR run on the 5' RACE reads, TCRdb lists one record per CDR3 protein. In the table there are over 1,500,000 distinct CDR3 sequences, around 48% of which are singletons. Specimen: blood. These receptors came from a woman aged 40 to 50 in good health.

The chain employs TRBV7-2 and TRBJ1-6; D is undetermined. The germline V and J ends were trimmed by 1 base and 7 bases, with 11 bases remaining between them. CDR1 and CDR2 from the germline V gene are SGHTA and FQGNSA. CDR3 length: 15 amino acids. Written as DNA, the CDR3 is TGTGCCAGCAGCTTAGAGCACAGCCCCAATTCACCCCTCCACTTT. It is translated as CASSLEHSPNSPLHF.

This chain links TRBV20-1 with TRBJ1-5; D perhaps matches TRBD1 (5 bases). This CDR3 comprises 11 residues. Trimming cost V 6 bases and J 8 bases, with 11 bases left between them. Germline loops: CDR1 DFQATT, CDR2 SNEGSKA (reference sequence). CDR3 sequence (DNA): TGCAGTGCAGGTGGGGGAAAGCCCCAGCATTTT. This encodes CSAGGGKPQHF.

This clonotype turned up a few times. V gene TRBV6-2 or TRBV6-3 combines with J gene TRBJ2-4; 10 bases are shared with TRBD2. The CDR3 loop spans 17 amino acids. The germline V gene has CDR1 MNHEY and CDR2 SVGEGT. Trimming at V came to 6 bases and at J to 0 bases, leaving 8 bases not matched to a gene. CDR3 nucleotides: TGTGCCAGCAGCCGTCCTACTAGCGGGGTAGCCAAAAACATTCAGTACTTC. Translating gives CASSRPTSGVAKNIQYF.

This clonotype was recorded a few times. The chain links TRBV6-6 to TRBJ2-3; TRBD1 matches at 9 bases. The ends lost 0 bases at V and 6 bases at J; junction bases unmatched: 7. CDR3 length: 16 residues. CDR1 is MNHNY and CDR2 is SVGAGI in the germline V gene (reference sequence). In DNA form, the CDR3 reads TGTGCCAGCAGTTACTCGGGACAGGGAGTTTCCGATACGCAGTATTTT. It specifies CASSYSGQGVSDTQYF.

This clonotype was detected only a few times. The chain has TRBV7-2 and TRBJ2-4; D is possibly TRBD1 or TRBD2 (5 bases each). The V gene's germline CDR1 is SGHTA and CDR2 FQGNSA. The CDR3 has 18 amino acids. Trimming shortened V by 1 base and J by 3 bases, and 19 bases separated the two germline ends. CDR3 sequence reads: CASSLVGRERAGKNIQYF. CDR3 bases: TGTGCCAGCAGCTTAGTAGGCAGGGAACGGGCGGGCAAAAACATTCAGTACTTC.

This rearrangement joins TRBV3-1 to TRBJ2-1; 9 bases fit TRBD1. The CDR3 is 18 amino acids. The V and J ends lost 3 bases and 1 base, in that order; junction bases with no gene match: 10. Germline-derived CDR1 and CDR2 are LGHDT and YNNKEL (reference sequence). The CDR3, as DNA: TGTGCCAGCAGCCAGTATACCGGGACAGGGTTGTCCTACAATGAGCAGTTCTTC. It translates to CASSQYTGTGLSYNEQFF.

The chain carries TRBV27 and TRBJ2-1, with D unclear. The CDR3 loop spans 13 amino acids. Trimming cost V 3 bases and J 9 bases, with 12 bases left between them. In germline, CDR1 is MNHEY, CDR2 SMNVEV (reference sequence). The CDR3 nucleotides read TGTGCCAGCAGTTTGAAGCACCTCGGTGAGCAGTTCTTC. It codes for CASSLKHLGEQFF.

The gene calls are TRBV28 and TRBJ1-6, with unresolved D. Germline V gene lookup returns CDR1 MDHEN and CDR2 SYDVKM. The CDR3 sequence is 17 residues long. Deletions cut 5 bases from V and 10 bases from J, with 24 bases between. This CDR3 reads CASSPPPGKRVRSPLHF. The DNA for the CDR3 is TGTGCCAGCAGTCCCCCTCCGGGAAAAAGGGTCCGGTCACCCCTCCACTTT.

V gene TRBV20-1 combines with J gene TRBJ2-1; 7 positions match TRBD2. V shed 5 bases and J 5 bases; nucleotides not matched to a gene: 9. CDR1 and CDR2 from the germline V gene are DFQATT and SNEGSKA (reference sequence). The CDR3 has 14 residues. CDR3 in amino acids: CSAARTSDDNEQFF. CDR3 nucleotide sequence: TGCAGTGCTGCCCGGACTAGTGACGACAATGAGCAGTTCTTC.

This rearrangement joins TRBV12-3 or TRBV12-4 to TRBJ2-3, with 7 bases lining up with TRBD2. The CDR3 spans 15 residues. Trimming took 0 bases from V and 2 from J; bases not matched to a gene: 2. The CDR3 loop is CASSLARLATDTQYF. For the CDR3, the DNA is TGTGCCAGCAGTTTAGCCCGACTAGCCACAGATACGCAGTATTTT.

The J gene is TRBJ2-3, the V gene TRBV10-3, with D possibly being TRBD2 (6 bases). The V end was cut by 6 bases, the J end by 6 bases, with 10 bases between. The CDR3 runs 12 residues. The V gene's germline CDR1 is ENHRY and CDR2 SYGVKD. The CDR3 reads CAISRGLDTQYF. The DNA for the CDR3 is TGTGCCATCAGCCGGGGGTTGGATACGCAGTATTTT.

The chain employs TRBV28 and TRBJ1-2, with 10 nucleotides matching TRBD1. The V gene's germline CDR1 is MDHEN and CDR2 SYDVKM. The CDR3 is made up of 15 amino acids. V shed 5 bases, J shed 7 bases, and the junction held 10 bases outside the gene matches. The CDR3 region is CASSPRDRGAGGYTF. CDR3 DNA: TGTGCCAGCAGTCCCCGGGACAGGGGAGCGGGTGGCTACACCTTC.

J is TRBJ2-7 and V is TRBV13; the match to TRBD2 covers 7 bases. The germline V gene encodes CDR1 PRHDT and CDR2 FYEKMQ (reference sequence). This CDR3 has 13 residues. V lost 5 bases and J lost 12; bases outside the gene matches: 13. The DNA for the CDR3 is TGTGCCAGCAGCCAGCCGGGGGGAGAGACCCGGTACTTC. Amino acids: CASSQPGGETRYF.